This TCR beta chain was identified in a study of T cell responses to AZD1222 COVID-19 vaccine. Germline assignment: CDR1 LNHDA and CDR2 SQIVND (reference sequence). This CDR3 spans 13 amino acids. V trimming: 6 bases; J trimming: 5 bases; junction bases outside the gene matches: 5. Sequencing used immunoSEQ multiplex PCR; TCRdb keeps in-frame clones, though not all of them. The sample shows about 270,000 clones, 90% to 95% of them seen only once. The count of this clone is one. The sample here was peripheral blood, taken 28 days after the second AZD1222 dose. The chain carries TRBV19 and TRBJ2-7; 9 bases are a match to TRBD1. The source is an adult who received the AZD1222 COVID-19 vaccine. CDR3 sequence reads: CASSWTGDHEQYF. The CDR3 DNA follows: TGTGCCAGTAGCTGGACAGGGGACCACGAGCAGTACTTC.